These 17 T cell receptor beta chains originate from one sample sequenced in a study of T cell responses to AZD1222 COVID-19 vaccine (dated by TCRdb to about 2021). Per the publication, the time point label means: baseline before first vaccination. Library prep was done by the immunoSEQ multiplex PCR assay. TCRdb's version of the immuneACCESS table is confined to in-frame rearrangements and falls short of the full clone set. An unresolved V gene accounts for under half of the shortfall where checked; the remainder is of unknown origin. In this sample the table shows fewer than 110,000 clones, 75% to 90% of which occur a single time. Approximately 22% of the sample is in the top ten clones. Source: peripheral blood, taken on day 0 of AZD1222 vaccination. The receptor source for this set is an adult in good health.

V and J are TRBV5-1 and TRBJ2-5, with TRBD2 identical over 7 bases. The CDR3 has 14 amino acids. The germline V gene has CDR1 SGHRS and CDR2 YFSETQ. With 6 bases clipped from V and 4 bases from J, the junction kept 9 bases outside the gene matches. The CDR3 DNA is TGCGCCAGCACACGGAGCGGGATAGGAGAGACCCAGTACTTC. Protein product: CASTRSGIGETQYF.

Of note for this clone: In the same sample, other DNA sequences code for this CDR3. The chain is built from TRBV11-3 and TRBJ2-1, with TRBD2 identical over 15 bases. The V and J ends lost 5 bases and 7 bases, in that order; junction bases with no gene match: 3. The CDR3 has 15 amino acids. Looked up from germline, CDR1 is SGHNT and CDR2 is YENEEA. CDR3 coding DNA: TGTGCCAGCAGCCCGGGACTAGCGGGAGGAAATGAGCAGTTCTTC. Protein: CASSPGLAGGNEQFF.

V and J are TRBV5-1 and TRBJ1-1, with 9 bases identical to TRBD1. Germline values: CDR1 SGHRS, CDR2 YFSETQ. The V segment lost 1 base and the J segment 3 bases; nucleotides outside the gene matches: 1. The CDR3 is 14 residues long. CDR3 sequence (DNA): TGCGCCAGCAGCTTGCGGACAGGGGACACTGAAGCTTTCTTT. This sequence encodes CASSLRTGDTEAFF. The full variable domain, rest sourced from reference TRBV5-1 and TRBJ1-1, is KAGVTQTPRYLIKTRGQQVTLSCSPISGHRSVSWYQQTPGQGLQFLFEYFSETQRNKGNFPGRFSGRQFSNSRSEMNVSTLELGDSALYLCASSLRTGDTEAFFGQGTRLTVV.

The V and J genes are TRBV6-5 and TRBJ1-2; perhaps TRBD1 as D (5 bases). The V and J ends lost 7 bases and 5 bases respectively, with 17 bases between them. The CDR3 has 14 residues. Germline-derived CDR1 and CDR2 are MNHEY and SVGAGI. The CDR3 loop is CASTASGGGYGYTF. CDR3 DNA sequence: TGTGCCAGCACCGCCTCCGGGGGAGGTTATGGCTACACCTTC.

This clone has just one count. This chain links TRBV6-5 with TRBJ1-3; the D gene is possibly TRBD1 (5 bases). Trimming cost V 2 bases and J 1 base, with 12 bases left between them. The CDR3 has 16 residues. In germline, CDR1 is MNHEY, CDR2 SVGAGI. The CDR3 DNA is TGTGCCAGCAGTTACACGGGGCTCCTATCTGGAAACACCATATATTTT. Translated: CASSYTGLLSGNTIYF.

The V and J genes are TRBV6-5 and TRBJ1-4; perhaps TRBD1 as D (5 bases). The CDR3 loop spans 15 amino acids. Looked up from germline, CDR1 is MNHEY and CDR2 is SVGAGI. The V gene lost 5 bases and the J gene lost 4 bases, with 14 bases spanning the gap. The CDR3 loop reads CASSPEGPINEKLFF. The CDR3 bases are TGTGCCAGCAGTCCTGAGGGGCCCATTAATGAAAAACTGTTTTTT.

This clone has just a few counts. J is TRBJ1-1 and V is TRBV24-1, with D tentatively TRBD1 (5 bases). From germline, CDR1 is KGHDR and CDR2 SFDVKD. V was pared by 7 bases and J by 1 base, with 9 bases between. The CDR3 spans 13 residues. CDR3 bases: TGTGCCACCAGGTGGGGGGAGAACACTGAAGCTTTCTTT. It translates to CATRWGENTEAFF.

The gene calls are TRBV19 and TRBJ1-5; D remains ambiguous. Trimming removed 8 bases from V and 3 bases from J, with 8 bases in between. Germline V gene sequence: CDR1 LNHDA, CDR2 SQIVND (reference sequence). This CDR3 has 12 amino acids. The CDR3 sequence: CASEQYNQPQHF. The CDR3 bases are TGTGCCAGTGAGCAGTACAATCAGCCCCAGCATTTT.

The chain is built from TRBV19 and TRBJ2-7; 7 positions match TRBD2. Germline CDR1 LNHDA, CDR2 SQIVND (reference sequence). V dropped 7 bases and J dropped 3; count of bases not matched to a gene: 6. This CDR3 is built from 13 residues. The DNA for the CDR3 is TGTGCCAGTACCCCCTCGGGGGGCTACGAGCAGTACTTC. As protein: CASTPSGGYEQYF.

This clone appeared a few times. The J gene is TRBJ1-2, the V gene TRBV16; D remains unclear. The ends were cut back, 1 base at V and 0 bases at J, with 9 bases in the middle. This CDR3 comprises 15 residues. Germline V gives CDR1 KGHSY, CDR2 FQNENV. Here the CDR3 reads CASSQWRGTNYGYTF. CDR3 bases: TGTGCCAGCAGCCAATGGCGGGGAACTAACTATGGCTACACCTTC.

This rearrangement joins TRBV27 to TRBJ2-5, with D possibly matching TRBD1 (5 bases). The V gene lost 3 bases and the J gene lost 1 base, with 18 bases spanning the gap. CDR3 length: 17 amino acids. The germline CDR1 and CDR2 sequences are MNHEY and SMNVEV (reference sequence). CDR3 nucleotide sequence: TGTGCCAGCAGTTTGATTATGGGTGCAGGGCCCCAAGAGACCCAGTACTTC. This translates into CASSLIMGAGPQETQYF.

The V gene is TRBV7-9, the J gene TRBJ2-7, with a weak D call TRBD2 (6 bases). In germline, CDR1 is SEHNR, CDR2 FQNEAQ (reference sequence). V was shortened by 5 bases and J by 5 bases, with 16 bases between the two germline ends. The CDR3 loop spans 14 amino acids. The CDR3 DNA is TGTGCCAGCAGCACTAACTCGGGGGACGACGAGCAGTACTTC. This encodes CASSTNSGDDEQYF.

This clone was observed a single time. This chain connects TRBV9 to TRBJ1-5; no definite D call. The CDR3 extends over 13 amino acids. CDR1 is SGDLS and CDR2 is YYNGEE in the germline V gene. V lost 5 bases and J 6 bases, leaving 12 bases between the germline ends. As DNA, the CDR3 is TGTGCCAGCAGTGCCGACCCGGCTCAGCCCCAGCATTTT. Its protein product is CASSADPAQPQHF.

The chain has TRBV6-5 and TRBJ1-1; 9 nucleotides match TRBD1. The CDR3 covers 14 residues. Germline V gives CDR1 MNHEY, CDR2 SVGAGI. J gave up 5 bases and V 6 bases, and 7 bases lay outside the gene matches. This CDR3 reads CASREGQGGTEAFF. The CDR3 nucleotides read TGTGCCAGCAGGGAGGGACAGGGCGGGACTGAAGCTTTCTTT.

The rearrangement uses TRBV9 and TRBJ1-6, with 12 nucleotides matching TRBD1. The CDR3 is 16 amino acids. V shed 4 bases and J 7 bases; nucleotides not matched to a gene: 6. The V gene's germline CDR1 is SGDLS and CDR2 YYNGEE. The CDR3 coding sequence is TGTGCCAGCAGCTTGGGACAGGGGGCGGAAAATTCACCCCTCCACTTT. Protein: CASSLGQGAENSPLHF.

This clone was observed a single time. The V gene is TRBV24-1, the J gene TRBJ2-7; D ambiguous. Germline CDR1 is KGHDR and CDR2 is SFDVKD. The germline V and J ends were trimmed by 5 bases and 7 bases, with 17 bases remaining between them. This CDR3 is built from 14 residues. CDR3 in amino acids: CATSGGTQAKEQYF. The CDR3 DNA is TGTGCCACCAGTGGTGGTACTCAGGCAAAGGAGCAGTACTTC.

This rearrangement joins TRBV18 to TRBJ1-5; the D gene is possibly TRBD1 (6 bases). Germline values: CDR1 KGHSH, CDR2 LQKENI. This CDR3 spans 14 amino acids. The germline V and J ends were trimmed by 6 bases and 4 bases, with 13 bases remaining between them. The CDR3, as DNA: TGTGCCAGCTCTACAGGGATGGGGAATCAGCCCCAGCATTTT. Protein: CASSTGMGNQPQHF.